This is a list of T cell receptor beta chains from one sample in a study of cytomegalovirus exposure and HLA in healthy donors. Method: immunoSEQ multiplex PCR; TCRdb's copy keeps in-frame clones and lacks some. The table lists fewer than 250,000 clones, approximately 87% of them singletons. The specimen was PBMCs. The receptors here all came from a man aged 18-30 years in good health and CMV-seronegative. Both conserved end residues are trimmed from each CDR3. Clone size is not always given. Where it is, it says once, few, many or a class for expanded clones.

>TRBV4-3|16|TRBJ2-3|NA
ASSHSLRAGTGTDTQY
>TRBV9|11|TRBJ1-2|NA
ASTLGTGVGYT
>TRBV6-6|11|TRBJ1-5|NA
ASRTGFNQPQH
>TRBV7-2|13|TRBJ1-6|NA
ASSLGEGGSSPLH
>TRBV2|10|TRBJ2-7|NA
ASSYTGYEQY
>TRBV19|12|TRBJ2-7|NA
ASSSRQGVYEQY
>TRBV7-9|13|TRBJ1-6|NA
ASSLLGQGGSPLH
>TRBV18|14|TRBJ1-6|NA
ASSPGQGTYNSPLH
>TRBV4-3|12|TRBJ2-7|NA
ASSQDFVSYEQY
>TRBV11-2|13|TRBJ2-5|NA
ASSLALAGRETQY
>TRBV28|9|TRBJ1-3|few
ASSIRDTIY
>TRBV6-6|14|TRBJ1-2|NA
ASSPRPGTGPYGYT
>TRBV2|9|TRBJ1-2|NA
ASSGRGGYT
>TRBV25-1|13|TRBJ2-3|NA
ASSVTGGGADTQY
>TRBV5-1|12|TRBJ1-6|NA
ASSPGAGMSPLH
>TRBV21-1|14|TRBJ2-3|few
ASSKTGVVRTDTQY
>TRBV5-6|9|TRBJ2-1|NA
ASVPNLSPF
>TRBV30|12|TRBJ2-3|NA
AWSVGEITDTQY
>TRBV27|12|TRBJ1-3|NA
ASRSRDSGNTIY
>TRBV4-3|15|TRBJ1-5|NA
ASSQSRDWYSNQPQH
>TRBV4-3|12|TRBJ2-4|NA
ASSQDRGRAIQY
>TRBV6-5|14|TRBJ2-7|once
ASSYGNGAGGHEQY
>TRBV6-4|16|TRBJ2-7|NA
ASSDSSLLRDNVYEQY
>TRBV7-9|17|TRBJ2-1|NA
ASSLRSGRPMSSYNEQF
>TRBV30|12|TRBJ1-3|NA
AWRYQGAGNTIY
>TRBV29-1|11|TRBJ2-1|NA
SVLRMTGNEQF
>TRBV7-2|12|TRBJ2-1|NA
ASTAGQAYGEQF
>TRBV4-1|11|TRBJ2-1|NA
ASSPLVGDEQF
>TRBV27|11|TRBJ2-2|NA
ASSWQGSGELF
>TRBV6-6|11|TRBJ1-1|few
ASRDGTTWGAF
>TRBV11-2|13|TRBJ2-7|NA
ASSLGGGVSYEQY
>TRBV4-3|13|TRBJ2-1|NA
ASSQDGQGQNEQF
>TRBV27|14|TRBJ2-1|NA
ASSLIWGHGAYEQF
>TRBV6-1|12|TRBJ2-7|NA
ASSEAPSFYEQY
>TRBV27|10|TRBJ2-7|NA
ASSLYGDEQY
>TRBV7-8|12|TRBJ2-3|NA
ASSVSGRADTQY
>TRBV27|11|TRBJ2-1|NA
ASSLSDYSEQF
>TRBV28|14|TRBJ2-5|NA
ASSTAGWGQLETQY
>TRBV19|11|TRBJ2-7|NA
ASSITSFHEQY
>TRBV5-1|15|TRBJ1-4|NA
ASSFESGASTNEKLF
>TRBV2|13|TRBJ1-3|NA
ASVGTGGLGNTIY
>TRBV28|13|TRBJ2-7|few
ASRPTGTESYEQY
>TRBV2|11|TRBJ2-5|NA
ASSPDREETQY
>TRBV5-1|11|TRBJ1-1|NA
ASRGVERTEAF
>TRBV7-8|13|TRBJ2-7|NA
ASSLGGTGINEQY
>TRBV6-6|13|TRBJ2-7|NA
ASTLGVGGAHEQY
>TRBV9|14|TRBJ2-3|NA
ASSDSRREVYNTQY
>TRBV12-5|14|TRBJ2-7|NA
ASGLVGPSGSYEQY
>TRBV2|12|TRBJ1-5|few
ASARDFSNQPQH
>TRBV2|13|TRBJ1-5|NA
ASSVQGLNNQPQH
>TRBV7-2|11|TRBJ1-1|NA
ASREDRGTEAF
>TRBV7-2|12|TRBJ2-1|NA
ASSLAGTGNEQF
>TRBV28|14|TRBJ2-2|NA
ASSLFTSGGTGELF
>TRBV6-6|13|TRBJ2-7|NA
ASSYSSGGPHEQY
>TRBV28|15|TRBJ2-7|NA
ASSPLNSGTSAYEQY
>TRBV30|11|TRBJ2-1|NA
AWSTGNYNEQF
>TRBV11-2|13|TRBJ2-1|NA
ASSLLAGLPHEQF